The next 10 T cell receptor beta chains were all read from a single sample in a study of blood T cell repertoires in COVID-19. Using immunoSEQ multiplex PCR, the repertoire was profiled, and TCRdb retains in-frame clones only, with some absent. The table includes under 250,000 clones, 70% to 90% detected once. Sequenced: PBMCs or T cells enriched from blood (not recorded which). The receptors shown here come from a man in his forties or fifties who had recovered from COVID-19.

This clone was counted only a few times. The J gene is TRBJ2-7, the V gene TRBV7-2, with 10 bases aligning to TRBD2. The CDR3 is 14 amino acids. The V gene end was trimmed by 6 bases and the J gene end by 1 base; junction bases not matched to a gene: 3. CDR1 and CDR2 from the germline V gene are SGHTA and FQGNSA. The DNA for the CDR3 is TGTGCCAGCAGAGGAGCGGGGGGGTCCTACGAGCAGTACTTC. Its protein is CASRGAGGSYEQYF.

The chain combines TRBV15 with TRBJ2-5; possibly TRBD1 for D (5 bases). Trimming stripped 2 bases from V and 6 bases from J, with 16 bases between. CDR1 is LNHNV, CDR2 YYDKDF, per germline (reference sequence). The CDR3 loop spans 15 amino acids. In DNA form, the CDR3 reads TGTGCCACCAGCAGATTCCAGGTGGGGCGAAAGACCCAGTACTTC. This translates into CATSRFQVGRKTQYF.

V and J are TRBV5-6 and TRBJ2-1; D gene ambiguous. Germline lookup yields CDR1 SGHDT and CDR2 YYEEEE. V lost 7 bases and J lost 2, with 10 bases in between. This CDR3 spans 13 amino acids. The CDR3 coding sequence is TGTGCCAGCGTAAAATTCCCCTACAATGAGCAGTTCTTC. This encodes CASVKFPYNEQFF.

V and J are TRBV18 and TRBJ2-1, with 9 bases lining up with TRBD1. This CDR3 contains 19 residues. The V and J ends lost 2 bases and 7 bases, in that order; junction bases with no gene match: 18. The germline CDR1 and CDR2 sequences are KGHSH and LQKENI. This chain's CDR3 is CASSPFFGSGTGLGNEQFF. CDR3 nucleotide sequence: TGTGCCAGCTCACCATTTTTCGGAAGCGGGACAGGGTTGGGGAATGAGCAGTTCTTC.

In its sample, this clone was seen many times. V usage is TRBV6-5 and J usage is TRBJ2-2, with TRBD1 matching 8 bases. This CDR3 has 14 amino acids. Germline V gene data show CDR1 as MNHEY and CDR2 as SVGAGI. J was trimmed by 4 bases and V by 6 bases; bases with no gene match: 4. CDR3 in amino acids: CASSHDRGTGELFF. The CDR3 DNA reads as TGTGCCAGCAGCCACGACAGGGGCACCGGGGAGCTGTTTTTT.

This chain links TRBV7-2 with TRBJ1-1, with unresolved D. The germline V and J ends were trimmed by 2 bases and 0 bases, with 7 bases remaining between them. Per the germline V gene, CDR1 is SGHTA and CDR2 is FQGNSA. The CDR3 covers 14 residues. CDR3 DNA sequence: TGTGCCAGCAGCTTAACAGATATGAACACTGAAGCTTTCTTT. Its protein product is CASSLTDMNTEAFF.

The chain employs TRBV11-3 and TRBJ1-1; D perhaps matches TRBD1 (5 bases). Germline CDR1 reads SGHNT; CDR2 reads YENEEA. The CDR3 length is 14 residues. V was shortened by 5 bases and J by 0 bases, with 10 bases between the two germline ends. CDR3 nucleotides: TGTGCCAGCAGCGCGGGGCCCATGAACACTGAAGCTTTCTTT. The encoded protein is CASSAGPMNTEAFF.

The rearrangement joins TRBV7-2 to TRBJ1-1; D not resolved. Germline-derived CDR1 and CDR2 are SGHTA and FQGNSA. Trimming pared 6 bases from V and 3 bases from J, leaving 11 bases between. The CDR3 sequence is 13 residues long. The chain's CDR3 is CASRWTGDTEAFF. DNA of the CDR3: TGTGCCAGCAGATGGACCGGGGACACTGAAGCTTTCTTT.

This clone was detected a few times. The chain carries TRBV30 and TRBJ1-4; 8 nucleotides match TRBD1. Germline CDR1 reads GTSNPN; CDR2 reads SVGIG (reference sequence). The V and J ends lost 3 bases and 5 bases, in that order; junction bases with no gene match: 5. The CDR3 is 14 amino acids. This CDR3 is CAWRAGQDNEKLFF. The CDR3, as DNA: TGTGCCTGGAGAGCGGGACAGGACAATGAAAAACTGTTTTTT.

The chain couples TRBV5-4 to TRBJ2-3; 10 nucleotides line up with TRBD2. Germline values: CDR1 SGHNT, CDR2 YYREEE (reference sequence). V lost 3 bases, J lost 2 bases, and 6 bases stayed unmatched. The CDR3 length is 16 residues. Written as DNA, the CDR3 is TGTGCCAGCAGCTCCGGACTAGCGGCGTTCACAGATACGCAGTATTTT. It translates to CASSSGLAAFTDTQYF.